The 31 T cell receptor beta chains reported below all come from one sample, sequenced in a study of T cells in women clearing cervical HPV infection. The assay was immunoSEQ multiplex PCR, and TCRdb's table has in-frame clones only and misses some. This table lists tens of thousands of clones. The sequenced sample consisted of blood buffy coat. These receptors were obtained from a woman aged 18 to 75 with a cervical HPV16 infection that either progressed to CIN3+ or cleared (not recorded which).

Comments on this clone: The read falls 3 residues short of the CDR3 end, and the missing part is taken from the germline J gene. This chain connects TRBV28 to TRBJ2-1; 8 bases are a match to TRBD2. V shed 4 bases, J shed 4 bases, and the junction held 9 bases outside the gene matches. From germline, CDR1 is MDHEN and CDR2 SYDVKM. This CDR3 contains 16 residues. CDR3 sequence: CASSSPRSSGYNEQFF. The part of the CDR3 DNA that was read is TGTGCCAGCAGTTCGCCCCGTTCTAGCGGGTACAATGAG.

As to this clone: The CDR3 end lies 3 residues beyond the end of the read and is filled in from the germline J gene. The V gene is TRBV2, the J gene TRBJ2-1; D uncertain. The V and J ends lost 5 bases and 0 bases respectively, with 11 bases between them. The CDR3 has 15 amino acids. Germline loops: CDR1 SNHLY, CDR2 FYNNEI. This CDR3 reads CASSKTVSSYNEQFF. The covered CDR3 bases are TGTGCCAGCAGTAAAACAGTTAGCTCCTACAATGAG. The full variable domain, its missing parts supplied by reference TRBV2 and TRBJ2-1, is EPEVTQTPSHQVTQMGQEVILRCVPISNHLYFYWYRQILGQKVEFLVSFYNNEISEKSEIFDDQFSVERPDGSNFTLKIRSTKLEDSAMYFCASSKTVSSYNEQFFGPGTRLTVL.

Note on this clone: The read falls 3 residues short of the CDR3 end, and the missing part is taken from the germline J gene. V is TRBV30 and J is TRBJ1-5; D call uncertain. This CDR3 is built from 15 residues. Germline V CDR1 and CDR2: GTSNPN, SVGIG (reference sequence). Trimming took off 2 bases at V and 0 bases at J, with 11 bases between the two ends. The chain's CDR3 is CAWSRAPYSNQPQHF. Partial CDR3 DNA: TGTGCCTGGAGTAGGGCACCTTATAGCAATCAGCCC.

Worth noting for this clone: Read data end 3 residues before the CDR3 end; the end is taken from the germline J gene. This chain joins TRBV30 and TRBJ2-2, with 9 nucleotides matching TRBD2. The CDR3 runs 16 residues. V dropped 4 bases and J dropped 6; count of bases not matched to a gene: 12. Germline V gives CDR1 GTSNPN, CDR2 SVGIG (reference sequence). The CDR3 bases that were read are TGTGCCTGGAATGGGGATAGCGGGAGTGGGGCCGGGGAG. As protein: CAWNGDSGSGAGE. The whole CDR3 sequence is CAWNGDSGSGAGELFF.

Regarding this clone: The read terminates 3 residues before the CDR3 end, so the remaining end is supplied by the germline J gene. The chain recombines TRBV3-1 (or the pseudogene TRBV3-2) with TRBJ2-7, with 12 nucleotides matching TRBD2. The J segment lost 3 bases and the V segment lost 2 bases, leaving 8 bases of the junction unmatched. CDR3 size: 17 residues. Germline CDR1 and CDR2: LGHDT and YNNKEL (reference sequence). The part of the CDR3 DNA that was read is TGTGCCAGCAGCCAATCGACTAGCGGGAGCTCCTTCTACGAG. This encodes CASSQSTSGSSFYE. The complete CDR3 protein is CASSQSTSGSSFYEQYF.

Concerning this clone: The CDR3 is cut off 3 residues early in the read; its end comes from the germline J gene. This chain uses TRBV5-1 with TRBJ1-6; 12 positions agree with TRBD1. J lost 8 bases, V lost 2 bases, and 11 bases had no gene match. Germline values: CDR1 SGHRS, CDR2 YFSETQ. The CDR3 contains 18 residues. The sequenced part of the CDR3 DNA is TGCGCCAGCAGCTTACGGCCTTTGGGACAGGGGGCGGATTCACCC. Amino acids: CASSLRPLGQGADSP. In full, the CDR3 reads CASSLRPLGQGADSPLHF. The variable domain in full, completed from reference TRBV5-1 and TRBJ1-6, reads KAGVTQTPRYLIKTRGQQVTLSCSPISGHRSVSWYQQTPGQGLQFLFEYFSETQRNKGNFPGRFSGRQFSNSRSEMNVSTLELGDSALYLCASSLRPLGQGADSPLHFGNGTRLTVT.

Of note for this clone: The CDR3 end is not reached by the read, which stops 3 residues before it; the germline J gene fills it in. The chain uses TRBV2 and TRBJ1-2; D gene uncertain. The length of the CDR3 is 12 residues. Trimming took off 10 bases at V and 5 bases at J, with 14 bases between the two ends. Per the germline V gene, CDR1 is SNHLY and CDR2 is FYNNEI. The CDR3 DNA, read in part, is TGTGCCACCTCCCGGGTCCTTTATGGC. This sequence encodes CATSRVLYG. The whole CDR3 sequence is CATSRVLYGYTF. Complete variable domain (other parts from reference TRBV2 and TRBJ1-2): EPEVTQTPSHQVTQMGQEVILRCVPISNHLYFYWYRQILGQKVEFLVSFYNNEISEKSEIFDDQFSVERPDGSNFTLKIRSTKLEDSAMYFCATSRVLYGYTFGSGTRLTVV.

The covered CDR3 bases are TGTGCCAGCAGTCAAGTCCGGGACACCAATGCCCACGAG. Its translation: CASSQVRDTNAHE. The complete CDR3 sequence is CASSQVRDTNAHEQYF. The chain joins TRBV6-1 to TRBJ2-7, with TRBD1 as a possible D gene (6 bases). Read sequence stops 3 residues before the CDR3 end, and the germline J gene provides the missing end. This CDR3 is 16 amino acids long. V lost 5 bases and J 5 bases, leaving 22 bases between the germline ends. Germline lookup yields CDR1 MNHNS and CDR2 SASEGT.

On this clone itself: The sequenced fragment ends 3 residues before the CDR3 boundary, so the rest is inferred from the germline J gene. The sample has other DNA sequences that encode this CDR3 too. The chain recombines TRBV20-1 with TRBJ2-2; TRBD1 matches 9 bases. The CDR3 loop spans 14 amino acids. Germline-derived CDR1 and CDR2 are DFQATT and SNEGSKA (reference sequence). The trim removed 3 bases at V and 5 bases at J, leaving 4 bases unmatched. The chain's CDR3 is CSARDRGATGELFF. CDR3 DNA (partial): TGCAGTGCTAGGGACAGGGGAGCAACCGGGGAG.

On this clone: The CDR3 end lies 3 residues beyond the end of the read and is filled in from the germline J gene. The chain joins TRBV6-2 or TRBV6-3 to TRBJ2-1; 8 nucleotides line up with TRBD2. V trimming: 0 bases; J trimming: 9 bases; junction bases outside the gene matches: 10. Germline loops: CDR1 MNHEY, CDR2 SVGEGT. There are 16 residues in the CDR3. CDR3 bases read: TGTGCCAGCAGTTACTCGACGCGGGAGGTGAGAGGTGAG. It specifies CASSYSTREVRGE. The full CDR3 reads CASSYSTREVRGEQFF.

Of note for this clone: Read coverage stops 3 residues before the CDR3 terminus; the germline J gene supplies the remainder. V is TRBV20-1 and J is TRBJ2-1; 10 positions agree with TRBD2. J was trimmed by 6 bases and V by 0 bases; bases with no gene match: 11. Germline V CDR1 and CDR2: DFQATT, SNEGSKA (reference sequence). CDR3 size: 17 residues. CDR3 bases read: TGCAGTGCTAGAGACCTAGCGGGAGCAACCAGGGGCAATGAG. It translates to CSARDLAGATRGNE. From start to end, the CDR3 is CSARDLAGATRGNEQFF.

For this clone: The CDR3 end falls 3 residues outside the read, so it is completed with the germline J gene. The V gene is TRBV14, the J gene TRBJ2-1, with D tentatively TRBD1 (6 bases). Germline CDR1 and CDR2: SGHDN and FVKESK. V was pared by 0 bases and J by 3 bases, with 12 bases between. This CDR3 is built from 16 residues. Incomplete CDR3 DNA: TGTGCCAGCAGCCAAGAAGTGGGGGCGGGCTACAATGAG. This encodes CASSQEVGAGYNE. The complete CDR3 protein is CASSQEVGAGYNEQFF. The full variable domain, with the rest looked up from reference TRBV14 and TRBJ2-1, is EAGVTQFPSHSVIEKGQTVTLRCDPISGHDNLYWYRRVMGKEIKFLLHFVKESKQDESGMPNNRFLAERTGGTYSTLKVQPAELEDSGVYFCASSQEVGAGYNEQFFGPGTRLTVL.

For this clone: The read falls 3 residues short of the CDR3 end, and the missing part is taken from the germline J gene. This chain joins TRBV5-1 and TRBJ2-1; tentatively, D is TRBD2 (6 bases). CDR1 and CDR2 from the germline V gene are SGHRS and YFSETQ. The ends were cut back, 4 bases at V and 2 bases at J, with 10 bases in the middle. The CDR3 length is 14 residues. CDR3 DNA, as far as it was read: TGCGCCAGCAGCATTGGAGGGGCCTACAATGAG. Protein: CASSIGGAYNE. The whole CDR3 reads CASSIGGAYNEQFF.

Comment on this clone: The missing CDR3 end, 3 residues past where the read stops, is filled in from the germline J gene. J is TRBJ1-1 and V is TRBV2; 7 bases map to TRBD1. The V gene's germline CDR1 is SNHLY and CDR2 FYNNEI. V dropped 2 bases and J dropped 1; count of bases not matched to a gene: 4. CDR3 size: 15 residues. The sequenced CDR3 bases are TGTGCCAGCAGTGAAACGGGACAGAGGAACACTGAA. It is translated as CASSETGQRNTE. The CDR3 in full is CASSETGQRNTEAFF.

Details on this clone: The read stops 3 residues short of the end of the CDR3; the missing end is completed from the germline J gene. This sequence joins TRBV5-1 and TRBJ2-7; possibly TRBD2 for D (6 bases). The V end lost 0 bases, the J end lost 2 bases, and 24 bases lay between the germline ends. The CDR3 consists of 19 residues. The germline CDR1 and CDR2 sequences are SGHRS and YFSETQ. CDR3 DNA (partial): TGCGCCAGCAGCTTGGACCCTGGTTTTGGTAGCGGTTCCGCCTACGAG. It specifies CASSLDPGFGSGSAYE. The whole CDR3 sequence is CASSLDPGFGSGSAYEQYF.

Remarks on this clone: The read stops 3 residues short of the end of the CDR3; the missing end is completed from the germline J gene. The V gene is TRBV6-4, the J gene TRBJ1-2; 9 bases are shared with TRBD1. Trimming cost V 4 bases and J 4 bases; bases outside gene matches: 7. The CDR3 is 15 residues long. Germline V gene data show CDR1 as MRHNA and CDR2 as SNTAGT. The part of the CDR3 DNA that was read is TGTGCCAGCAGTGCCCGGGACAGGGTGGGCTATGGC. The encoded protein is CASSARDRVGYG. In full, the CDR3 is CASSARDRVGYGYTF.

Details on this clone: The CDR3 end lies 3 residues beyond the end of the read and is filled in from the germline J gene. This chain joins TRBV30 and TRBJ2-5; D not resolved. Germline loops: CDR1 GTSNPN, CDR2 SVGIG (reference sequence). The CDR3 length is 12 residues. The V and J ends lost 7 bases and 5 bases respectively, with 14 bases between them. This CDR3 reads CASTDSWETQYF. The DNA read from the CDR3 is TGTGCCTCGACCGATAGCTGGGAGACC.

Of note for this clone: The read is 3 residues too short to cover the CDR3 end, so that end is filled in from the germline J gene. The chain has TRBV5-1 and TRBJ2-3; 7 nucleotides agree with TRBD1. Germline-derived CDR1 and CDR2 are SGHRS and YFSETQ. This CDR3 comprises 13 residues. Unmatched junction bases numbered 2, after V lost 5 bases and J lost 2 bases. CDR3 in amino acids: CASRTGPTDTQYF. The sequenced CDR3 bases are TGCGCCAGCAGGACAGGGCCCACAGATACG.

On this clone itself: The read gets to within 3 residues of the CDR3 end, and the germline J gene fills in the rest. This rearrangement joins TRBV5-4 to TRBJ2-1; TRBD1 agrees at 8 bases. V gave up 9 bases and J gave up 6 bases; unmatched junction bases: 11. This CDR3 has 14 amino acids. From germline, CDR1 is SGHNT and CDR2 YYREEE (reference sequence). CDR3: CATITQGGINEQFF. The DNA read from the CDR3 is TGTGCCACCATAACACAGGGGGGCATCAATGAG.

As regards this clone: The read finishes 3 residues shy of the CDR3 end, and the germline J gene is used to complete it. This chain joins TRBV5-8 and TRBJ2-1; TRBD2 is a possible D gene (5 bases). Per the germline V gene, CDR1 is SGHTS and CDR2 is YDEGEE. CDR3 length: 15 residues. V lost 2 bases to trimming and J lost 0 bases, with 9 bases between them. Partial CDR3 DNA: TGTGCCAGCAGCTTCGAGGGCCGCTCCTACAATGAG. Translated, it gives CASSFEGRSYNE. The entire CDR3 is CASSFEGRSYNEQFF.

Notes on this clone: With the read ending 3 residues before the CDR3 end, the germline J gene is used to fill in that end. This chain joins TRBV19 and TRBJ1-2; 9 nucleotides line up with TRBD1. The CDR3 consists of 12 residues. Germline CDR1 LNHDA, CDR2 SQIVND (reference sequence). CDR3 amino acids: CASKEQGAGYTF. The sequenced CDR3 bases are TGTGCCAGTAAAGAACAGGGGGCGGGC.

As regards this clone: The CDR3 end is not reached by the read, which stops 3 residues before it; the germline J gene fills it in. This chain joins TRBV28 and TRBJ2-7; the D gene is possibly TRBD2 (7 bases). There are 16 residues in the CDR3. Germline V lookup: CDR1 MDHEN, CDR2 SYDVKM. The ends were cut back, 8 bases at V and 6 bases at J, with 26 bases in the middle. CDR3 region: CASGGGSPPKSFEQYF. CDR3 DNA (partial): TGTGCCAGCGGGGGCGGGAGTCCCCCCAAGTCGTTCGAG.

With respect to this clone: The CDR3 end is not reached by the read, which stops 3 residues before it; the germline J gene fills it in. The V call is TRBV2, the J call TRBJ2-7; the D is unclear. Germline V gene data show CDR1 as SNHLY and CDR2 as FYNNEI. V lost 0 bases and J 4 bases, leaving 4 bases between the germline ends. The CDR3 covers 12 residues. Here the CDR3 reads CASSEARYEQYF. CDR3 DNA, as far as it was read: TGTGCCAGCAGTGAAGCGCGGTACGAG.

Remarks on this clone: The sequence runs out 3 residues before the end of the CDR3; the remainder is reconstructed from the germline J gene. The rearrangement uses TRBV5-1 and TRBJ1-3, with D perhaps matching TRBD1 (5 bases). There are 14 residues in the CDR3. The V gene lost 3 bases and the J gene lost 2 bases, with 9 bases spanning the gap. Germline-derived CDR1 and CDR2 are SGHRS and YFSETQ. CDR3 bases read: TGCGCCAGCAGCTCTGAGGGGACTGGAAACACC. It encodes CASSSEGTGNT. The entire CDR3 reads CASSSEGTGNTIYF.

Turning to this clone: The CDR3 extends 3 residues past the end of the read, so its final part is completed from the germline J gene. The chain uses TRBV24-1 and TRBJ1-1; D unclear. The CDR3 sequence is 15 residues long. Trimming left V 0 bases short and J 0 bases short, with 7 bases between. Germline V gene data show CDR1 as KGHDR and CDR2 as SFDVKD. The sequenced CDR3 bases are TGTGCCACCAGTGATTTGAGGCAGGTGAACACTGAA. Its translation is CATSDLRQVNTE. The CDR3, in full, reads CATSDLRQVNTEAFF.

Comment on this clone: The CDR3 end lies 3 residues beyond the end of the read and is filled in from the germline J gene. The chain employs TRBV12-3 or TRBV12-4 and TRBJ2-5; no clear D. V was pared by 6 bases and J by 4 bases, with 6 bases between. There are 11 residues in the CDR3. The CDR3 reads CASRGRETQYF. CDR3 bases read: TGTGCCAGCAGGGGCCGAGAGACC.

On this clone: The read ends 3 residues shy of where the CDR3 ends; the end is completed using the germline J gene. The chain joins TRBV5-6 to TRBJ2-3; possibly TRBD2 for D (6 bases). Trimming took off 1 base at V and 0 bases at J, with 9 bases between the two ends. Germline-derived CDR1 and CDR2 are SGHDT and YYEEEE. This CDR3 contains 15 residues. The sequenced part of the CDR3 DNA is TGTGCCAGCAGCTTGAGGCGGGGCAGCACAGATACG. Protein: CASSLRRGSTDT. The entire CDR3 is CASSLRRGSTDTQYF.

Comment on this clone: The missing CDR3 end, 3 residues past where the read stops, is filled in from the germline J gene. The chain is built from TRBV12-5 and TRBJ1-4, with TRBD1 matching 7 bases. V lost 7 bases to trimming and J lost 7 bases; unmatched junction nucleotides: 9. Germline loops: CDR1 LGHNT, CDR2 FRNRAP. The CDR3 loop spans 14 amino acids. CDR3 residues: CASAPTGIGEKLFF. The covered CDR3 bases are TGTGCTAGTGCTCCGACAGGGATTGGTGAAAAA.

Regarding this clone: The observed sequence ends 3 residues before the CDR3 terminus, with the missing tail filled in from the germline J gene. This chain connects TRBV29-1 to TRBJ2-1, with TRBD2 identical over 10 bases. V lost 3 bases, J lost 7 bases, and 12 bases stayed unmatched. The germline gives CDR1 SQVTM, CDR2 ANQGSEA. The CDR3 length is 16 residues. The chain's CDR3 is CSVELPTSGWLNEQFF. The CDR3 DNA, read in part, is TGCAGCGTTGAGCTTCCGACTAGCGGGTGGTTAAATGAG.

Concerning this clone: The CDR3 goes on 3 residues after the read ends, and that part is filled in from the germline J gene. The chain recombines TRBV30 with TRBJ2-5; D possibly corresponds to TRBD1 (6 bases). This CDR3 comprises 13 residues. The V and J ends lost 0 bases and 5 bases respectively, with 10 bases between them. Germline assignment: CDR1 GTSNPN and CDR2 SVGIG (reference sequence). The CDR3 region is CAWSVQGGETQYF. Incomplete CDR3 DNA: TGTGCCTGGAGTGTACAGGGTGGGGAGACC.

This CDR3 is CASSLVAGGYEQYF. The part of the CDR3 DNA that was read is TGTGCCAGCAGCTTAGTTGCCGGGGGCTACGAG. This rearrangement joins TRBV11-2 to TRBJ2-7; tentative D call: TRBD2 (6 bases). The CDR3 goes on 3 residues after the read ends, and that part is filled in from the germline J gene. V lost 1 base and J 3 bases, leaving 10 bases between the germline ends. Germline CDR1 SGHAT, CDR2 FQNNGV. CDR3 size: 14 residues.